This T cell receptor beta chain was found in a study of PD-L1 blockade in urothelial cancer. Germline CDR1 and CDR2: MNHEY and SVGAGI. Trimming removed 2 bases from V and 6 bases from J; junction bases left unmatched: 10. The CDR3 loop spans 16 amino acids. Generated by immunoSEQ multiplex PCR, the TCRdb table keeps only in-frame clones and is missing some. The sample has 35,000 to 50,000 clones, around nine tenths seen once. This clonotype originated in a woman aged 55-70 years with urothelial cancer. This rearrangement joins TRBV6-5 to TRBJ1-2, with TRBD1 matching over 9 bases. The sequencing used PBMCs, collected around atezolizumab (anti-PD-L1) treatment. DNA for the CDR3: TGTGCCAGCAGTTACCAGGGACAGGGCGTTGCGAATGGCTACACCTTC. This sequence encodes CASSYQGQGVANGYTF.